This entry concerns a single TCR beta chain. Its antigen is as yet unknown. All the patients suffered relapse after autologous stem cell transplantation, and brentuximab vedotin exposure differed. After PBMCs were thawed, their CD8+ T cells were isolated by magnetic negative selection. The data stem from a study of PD-1 blockade in classical Hodgkin lymphoma. The table came from immunoSEQ multiplex PCR; TCRdb's copy has only in-frame clones and leaves some out. The data contain 10,000 to 15,000 clones, approximately 80% of them singletons. Study observations and caveats: Complete responders possessed baseline diversity comparable to newly diagnosed patients. By cycle point C4D1, TCR diversity had risen significantly in CD4+ cells (but not CD8+ cells).

Germline lookup yields CDR1 MGHRA and CDR2 YSYEKL. Trimming left V 0 bases short and J 3 bases short, with 17 bases between. The CDR3 is 18 amino acids. The chain uses TRBV4-1 and TRBJ1-4, with D unclear. Sequenced here: CD8+ T cells from blood, sampled at baseline. The clonotype comes from a human donor with classical Hodgkin lymphoma. The CDR3 loop reads CASSQEREGSGANEKLFF. The CDR3 DNA is TGCGCCAGCAGCCAAGAACGCGAGGGTTCAGGAGCTAATGAAAAACTGTTTTTT.